These 17 T cell receptor beta chains were sequenced from one sample in a study of CD8+ T cells in alopecia areata. Extracted RNA was reverse transcribed, and the resulting cDNA served as sequencing template. Assay used: immunoSEQ multiplex PCR; TCRdb lists only in-frame clones, some missing. The data hold 270,000 or so clones, with roughly 60% observed a single time. Treatment here: oral pan-JAK inhibitor, 5-10 mg twice daily. The input for sequencing was CD4+ T cells sorted from blood, taken at week 24, from a patient treated with tofacitinib. The source is a human donor with alopecia areata.

The chain carries TRBV5-1 and TRBJ2-1, with 9 bases aligning to TRBD1. V gave up 1 base and J gave up 4 bases; unmatched junction bases: 6. CDR3 length: 16 amino acids. From germline, CDR1 is SGHRS and CDR2 YFSETQ. CDR3 sequence: CASSLSVTGGYNEQFF. The DNA for the CDR3 is TGCGCCAGCAGCTTGTCGGTGACAGGGGGATACAATGAGCAGTTCTTC.

In this sample, this clone turned up a few times. The gene calls are TRBV10-3 and TRBJ2-7, with D perhaps TRBD2 (5 bases). Germline CDR1 and CDR2: ENHRY and SYGVKD. Trimming pared 0 bases from V and 7 bases from J, leaving 16 bases between. The CDR3 spans 15 residues. CDR3 loop: CAISESSAGVAEQYF. Written as DNA, the CDR3 is TGTGCCATCAGTGAGTCGTCGGCGGGTGTAGCTGAGCAGTACTTC.

V usage is TRBV5-1 and J usage is TRBJ2-1; TRBD1 matches at 10 bases. The CDR3 extends over 15 amino acids. CDR1 and CDR2 from the germline V gene are SGHRS and YFSETQ. V dropped 0 bases and J dropped 6; count of bases not matched to a gene: 3. In DNA form, the CDR3 reads TGCGCCAGCAGCTTGGGGACAGGGGGTATCAATGAGCAGTTCTTC. Encoded protein: CASSLGTGGINEQFF.

J is TRBJ2-4 and V is TRBV30, with D perhaps TRBD1 or TRBD2 (6 bases each). Germline lookup yields CDR1 GTSNPN and CDR2 SVGIG (reference sequence). CDR3 length: 16 residues. The V and J ends lost 1 base and 2 bases respectively, with 15 bases between them. CDR3 sequence (DNA): TGTGCCTGGAGTGGGAATAGGGGGGTTCCCAAAAACATTCAGTACTTC. Translation gives CAWSGNRGVPKNIQYF.

The chain uses TRBV2 and TRBJ1-2, with D perhaps TRBD1 (5 bases). V was trimmed by 3 bases and J by 6 bases, leaving 14 bases between them. CDR1 and CDR2 (germline): SNHLY, FYNNEI. The CDR3 spans 14 residues. CDR3 region: CASSDLGQGHGYTF. CDR3 bases: TGTGCCAGCAGTGATTTGGGGCAGGGCCATGGCTACACCTTC.

V is TRBV18 and J is TRBJ1-1; 9 nucleotides match TRBD1. The CDR3 loop spans 16 amino acids. The germline gives CDR1 KGHSH, CDR2 LQKENI. J lost 4 bases, V lost 5 bases, and 11 bases had no gene match. The DNA of the CDR3 is TGTGCCAGCTCAATGAACAGGGGGCCCGTGGGCACTGAAGCTTTCTTT. Residues: CASSMNRGPVGTEAFF.

The CDR3 loop reads CAISESGDTEAFF. The CDR3 nucleotides are TGTGCCATCAGTGAGTCGGGGGACACTGAAGCTTTCTTT. The V call is TRBV10-3, the J call TRBJ1-1, with D possibly TRBD1 on 5 matching bases. This CDR3 spans 13 amino acids. The germline V gene has CDR1 ENHRY and CDR2 SYGVKD. With 0 bases removed from V and 3 bases from J, the gap between germline ends came to 5 bases.

This clone appeared a few times. This sequence joins TRBV29-1 and TRBJ2-1; 12 nucleotides match TRBD2. Germline-derived CDR1 and CDR2 are SQVTM and ANQGSEA. The CDR3 sequence is 15 residues long. The V gene end was trimmed by 1 base and the J gene end by 7 bases; junction bases not matched to a gene: 5. The CDR3 nucleotides read TGCAGCGTTGAAGCTAGCGGGGGGGGTTGGAATGAGCAGTTCTTC. It codes for CSVEASGGGWNEQFF.

Here the CDR3 DNA reads TGTGCCAGCAGTGCTGACCAAGGACTGTTTAATTCACCCCTCCACTTT. Encoded protein: CASSADQGLFNSPLHF. This rearrangement joins TRBV2 to TRBJ1-6; D is ambiguous. The CDR3 is made up of 16 amino acids. Germline V lookup: CDR1 SNHLY, CDR2 FYNNEI. V was clipped by 4 bases and J by 6 bases, with 16 bases between them.

This clone was detected a few times. The J gene is TRBJ2-3, the V gene TRBV14; either TRBD1 or TRBD2 may supply D (5 bases each). This CDR3 comprises 14 residues. The V and J ends lost 7 bases and 3 bases respectively, with 14 bases between them. The V gene's germline CDR1 is SGHDN and CDR2 FVKESK. This CDR3 is CASTQSWGTDTQYF. The CDR3 DNA reads as TGTGCCAGCACCCAGTCCTGGGGGACAGATACGCAGTATTTT. The entire variable domain, with the rest obtained from reference TRBV14 and TRBJ2-3, is as follows: EAGVTQFPSHSVIEKGQTVTLRCDPISGHDNLYWYRRVMGKEIKFLLHFVKESKQDESGMPNNRFLAERTGGTYSTLKVQPAELEDSGVYFCASTQSWGTDTQYFGPGTRLTVL.

The chain has TRBV29-1 and TRBJ2-2; D is uncertain. Trimming removed 5 bases from V and 2 bases from J, with 12 bases in between. CDR1 and CDR2 from the germline V gene are SQVTM and ANQGSEA. The length of the CDR3 is 14 residues. This CDR3 is CSVHRHFNTGELFF. DNA for the CDR3: TGCAGCGTTCATCGGCACTTCAACACCGGGGAGCTGTTTTTT.

This clone was counted ten times or more. This chain links TRBV7-2 with TRBJ1-2; D is possibly TRBD1 (5 bases). This CDR3 comprises 13 residues. In germline, CDR1 is SGHTA, CDR2 FQGNSA. Trimming pared 1 base from V and 5 bases from J, leaving 8 bases between. CDR3 DNA: TGTGCCAGCAGCTTAGGGGGGTGGTATGGCTACACCTTC. It specifies CASSLGGWYGYTF.

This clone was counted only a few times. V is TRBV13 and J is TRBJ2-5; TRBD1 might be the D (6 bases). The CDR3 is made up of 13 amino acids. Per the germline V gene, CDR1 is PRHDT and CDR2 is FYEKMQ (reference sequence). Trimming cost V 4 bases and J 5 bases, with 11 bases left between them. The CDR3 DNA follows: TGTGCCAGCAGCTCACCCCAGGGGGAGACCCAGTACTTC. Translated: CASSSPQGETQYF.

This chain links TRBV30 with TRBJ2-2, with D possibly being TRBD1 or TRBD2 (5 bases each). Germline lookup yields CDR1 GTSNPN and CDR2 SVGIG (reference sequence). Trimming shortened V by 3 bases and J by 1 base, and 9 bases separated the two germline ends. This CDR3 contains 14 residues. The CDR3 nucleotides read TGTGCCTGGAGAGGGACGGGGAACACCGGGGAGCTGTTTTTT. Its translation is CAWRGTGNTGELFF.

This rearrangement joins TRBV18 to TRBJ2-7, with 7 bases aligning to TRBD1. The CDR3 sequence is 14 residues long. Trimming removed 0 bases from V and 6 bases from J; junction bases left unmatched: 5. CDR1 and CDR2 from the germline V gene are KGHSH and LQKENI. CDR3 in DNA: TGTGCCAGCTCACCACCGAACAGGGGCCGCGAGCAGTACTTC. This sequence encodes CASSPPNRGREQYF.

The chain combines TRBV2 with TRBJ2-7; D not resolved. With 7 bases removed from V and 0 bases from J, the gap between germline ends came to 10 bases. The CDR3 loop spans 13 amino acids. CDR1 SNHLY and CDR2 FYNNEI come from the germline V gene. CDR3 sequence reads: CASKNPSSYEQYF. The CDR3 bases are TGTGCCAGCAAGAATCCGAGCTCCTACGAGCAGTACTTC. Full variable domain (remainder filled in from reference TRBV2 and TRBJ2-7): EPEVTQTPSHQVTQMGQEVILRCVPISNHLYFYWYRQILGQKVEFLVSFYNNEISEKSEIFDDQFSVERPDGSNFTLKIRSTKLEDSAMYFCASKNPSSYEQYFGPGTRLTVT.

The DNA of the CDR3 is TGTGCCAGCAGCGGTAGCGGGGGGACCACAGATACGCAGTATTTT. Translated: CASSGSGGTTDTQYF. The chain joins TRBV4-2 to TRBJ2-3; TRBD2 matches 10 bases. This CDR3 is 15 amino acids long. In germline, CDR1 is LGHNA, CDR2 YNFKEQ. Trimming cost V 5 bases and J 2 bases; bases outside gene matches: 4.